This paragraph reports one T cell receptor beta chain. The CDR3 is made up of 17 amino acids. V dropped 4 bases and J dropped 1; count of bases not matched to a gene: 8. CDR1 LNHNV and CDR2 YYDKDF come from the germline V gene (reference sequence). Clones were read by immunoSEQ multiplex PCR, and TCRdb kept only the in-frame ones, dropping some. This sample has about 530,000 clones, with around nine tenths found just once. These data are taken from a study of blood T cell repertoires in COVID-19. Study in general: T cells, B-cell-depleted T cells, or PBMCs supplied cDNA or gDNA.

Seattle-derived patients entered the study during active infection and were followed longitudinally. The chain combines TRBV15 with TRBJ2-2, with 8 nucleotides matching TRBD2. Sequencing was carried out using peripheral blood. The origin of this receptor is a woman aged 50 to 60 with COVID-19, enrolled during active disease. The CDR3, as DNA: TGTGCCACCAGCATCTTCTTAAGCGGGGGGAACACCGGGGAGCTGTTTTTT. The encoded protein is CATSIFLSGGNTGELFF.